These 26 T cell receptor beta chains came from one sample sequenced in a study of CD8 T cells in ankylosing spondylitis. No antigen has been assigned to these receptors. TCRdb called the 5' RACE reads again in MiXCR, with one record for every CDR3 protein. This repertoire shows fewer than 650,000 distinct CDR3 sequences, about 12% found once; its top ten account for 6.5% to 7%. Overall study findings and caveats: In ankylosing spondylitis blood, a motif of roughly eight highly homologous TCR beta variants appeared characteristic.

Sample: blood, either unsorted or a sorted T cell fraction (not recorded which). These receptor sequences come from a male donor with ankylosing spondylitis.

The chain recombines TRBV5-4 with TRBJ2-1; 9 bases map to TRBD2. Looked up from germline, CDR1 is SGHNT and CDR2 is YYREEE (reference sequence). The CDR3 covers 15 residues. V dropped 3 bases and J dropped 6; count of bases not matched to a gene: 7. The CDR3 spells CASSSPREGRNEQFF. The DNA of the CDR3 is TGTGCCAGCAGCTCCCCGCGGGAGGGCCGCAATGAGCAGTTCTTC.

V gene TRBV7-9 combines with J gene TRBJ2-7; D might be TRBD1 or TRBD2, each matching 5 bases. Trimming removed 2 bases from V and 5 bases from J, with 10 bases in between. The CDR3 loop spans 13 amino acids. The germline gives CDR1 SEHNR, CDR2 FQNEAQ (reference sequence). This CDR3 reads CASSLWGSNEQYF. The DNA for the CDR3 is TGTGCCAGCAGCTTATGGGGGTCAAACGAGCAGTACTTC.

This clonotype has a handful of counts. The CDR3 nucleotides are TGTGCCAGCAGCTTAGAGGGGGGCTGGAGGGTTCCAGCTAACTATGGCTACACCTTC. Protein product: CASSLEGGWRVPANYGYTF. The V call is TRBV11-2, the J call TRBJ1-2, with D perhaps TRBD1 (6 bases). The CDR3 extends over 19 amino acids. V lost 0 bases and J 0 bases, leaving 20 bases between the germline ends. Germline values: CDR1 SGHAT, CDR2 FQNNGV.

The rearrangement uses TRBV12-3 or TRBV12-4 and TRBJ2-7; D is unclear. This CDR3 has 11 residues. The V end lost 3 bases, the J end lost 4 bases, and 4 bases lay between the germline ends. CDR3 bases: TGTGCCAGCAGTTTCGGGTACGAGCAGTACGTC. Translating gives CASSFGYEQYV.

This clonotype was counted only a few times. The chain is built from TRBV20-1 and TRBJ2-1; tentatively, D is TRBD2 (7 bases). CDR1 is DFQATT and CDR2 is SNEGSKA in the germline V gene (reference sequence). Trimming left V 5 bases short and J 7 bases short, with 18 bases between. CDR3 length equals 14 residues. The CDR3 spells CSARGAGLENEQFF. CDR3 DNA: TGCAGTGCTCGGGGGGCGGGACTGGAAAATGAGCAGTTCTTC.

A few counts support this clonotype. V usage is TRBV20-1 and J usage is TRBJ1-5; D gene uncertain. Germline lookup yields CDR1 DFQATT and CDR2 SNEGSKA (reference sequence). This CDR3 region has 18 residues. V was pared by 6 bases and J by 0 bases, with 24 bases between. The CDR3 here is CSASFQENPRLSNQPQHF. CDR3 nucleotides: TGCAGTGCCAGTTTCCAAGAGAACCCCAGACTTAGCAATCAGCCCCAGCATTTT.

This clonotype was counted ten times or more. The chain links TRBV15 to TRBJ2-3, with 8 bases lining up with TRBD2. The germline V gene has CDR1 LNHNV and CDR2 YYDKDF (reference sequence). The CDR3 consists of 16 residues. The junction had 7 bases not matched to a gene; V was cut back by 1 base and J by 4 bases. Here the CDR3 reads CATSRAAGEGADTQYF. Written as DNA, the CDR3 is TGTGCCACCAGCAGAGCAGCGGGAGAGGGGGCAGATACGCAGTATTTT.

This clonotype was counted at least ten times. Its ends do not fully match the called genes, so a read error is possible. The chain is built from TRBV14 and TRBJ2-6; no clear D. This CDR3 is 14 amino acids long. In germline, CDR1 is SGHDN, CDR2 FVKESK. In DNA form, the CDR3 reads TGTGCCAGCAGCCAAGACTCTTGGGCCAACGTCCTGACTTTC. Its protein is CASSQDSWANVLTF.

This clonotype has only a few counts. This chain connects TRBV2 to TRBJ1-4; D is uncertain. With 7 bases removed from V and 4 bases from J, the gap between germline ends came to 16 bases. The germline gives CDR1 SNHLY, CDR2 FYNNEI. The CDR3 length is 15 residues. The CDR3 spells CASKAGGFVNEKLFF. The CDR3 DNA sequence: TGTGCCAGCAAGGCCGGAGGGTTTGTTAATGAAAAACTGTTTTTT.

This clonotype was seen only a few times. The CDR3 region has the DNA TGTGCCAGCACCACTATTCGGACAGGAGCTAATGAGCAGTTCTTC. Its translation: CASTTIRTGANEQFF. The chain couples TRBV7-2 to TRBJ2-1; 7 bases agree with TRBD1. V gave up 7 bases and J gave up 7 bases; unmatched junction bases: 13. The CDR3 consists of 15 residues. In germline, CDR1 is SGHTA, CDR2 FQGNSA.

There are a few counts of this clonotype. The chain links TRBV11-2 to TRBJ2-5, with TRBD2 matching 11 bases. The germline V gene encodes CDR1 SGHAT and CDR2 FQNNGV. Unmatched junction bases numbered 4, after V lost 0 bases and J lost 1 base. CDR3 length: 17 residues. The CDR3 sequence: CASSLEGLAGGQETQYF. The CDR3 nucleotides read TGTGCCAGCAGCTTAGAGGGCCTAGCGGGGGGCCAAGAGACCCAGTACTTC.

The CDR3 reads CAWNPGTNNEQFF. In nucleotides, the CDR3 is TGTGCCTGGAATCCCGGGACTAACAATGAGCAGTTCTTC. The chain couples TRBV30 to TRBJ2-1, with 7 bases identical to TRBD2. The length of the CDR3 is 13 residues. CDR1 is GTSNPN, CDR2 SVGIG, per germline (reference sequence). V shed 4 bases, J shed 5 bases, and the junction held 5 bases outside the gene matches.

Written as DNA, the CDR3 is TGTGCCAGCGGCGTGACGACCACGCAGTATTTT. As protein: CASGVTTTQYF. V usage is TRBV12-3 or TRBV12-4 and J usage is TRBJ2-3; no clear D. The CDR3 is made up of 11 amino acids. Between the trimmed V and J ends, which lost 8 bases and 9 bases, there was a span of 12 bases.

This clonotype was counted only a few times. The chain has TRBV2 and TRBJ2-7, with D tentatively TRBD1 (6 bases). The CDR3 covers 14 residues. Germline loops: CDR1 SNHLY, CDR2 FYNNEI. Trimming stripped 6 bases from V and 7 bases from J, with 19 bases between. CDR3 protein: CASRKQGSSGEQYF. The CDR3 nucleotides are TGTGCCAGCAGGAAACAGGGATCCTCCGGGGAGCAGTACTTC.

This chain's CDR3 is CASRGGRNEQYF. The DNA of the CDR3 is TGTGCCAGCAGAGGGGGCAGGAACGAGCAGTACTTC. The chain employs TRBV12-3 or TRBV12-4 and TRBJ2-7; 7 bases are shared with TRBD1. This CDR3 has 12 amino acids. Unmatched junction bases numbered 4, after V lost 6 bases and J lost 5 bases.

J is TRBJ2-3 and V is TRBV6-5; D is unclear. The CDR3 loop spans 16 amino acids. Germline CDR1 MNHEY, CDR2 SVGAGI. Trimming took 4 bases from V and 0 from J, leaving 14 bases between them. CDR3 protein: CASSWGLGPSTDTQYF. Here the CDR3 DNA reads TGTGCCAGCAGTTGGGGTTTAGGACCAAGCACAGATACGCAGTATTTT.

This clonotype was found a few times. The chain has TRBV28 and TRBJ1-2; 11 bases fit TRBD1. With 1 base clipped from V and 8 bases from J, the junction kept 6 bases outside the gene matches. Germline CDR1 and CDR2: MDHEN and SYDVKM. The CDR3 contains 15 residues. The CDR3 loop is CASSLYRTGGSGYTF. CDR3 nucleotide sequence: TGTGCCAGCAGTTTATACCGGACAGGGGGCTCCGGCTACACCTTC.

This clonotype was found a few times. The chain links TRBV24-1 to TRBJ2-2; 7 bases match TRBD1. Per germline, CDR1 KGHDR and CDR2 SFDVKD. CDR3 length equals 15 residues. The V gene end was trimmed by 5 bases and the J gene end by 0 bases; junction bases not matched to a gene: 2. The CDR3 spells CATSAGQANTGELFF. DNA for the CDR3: TGTGCCACCAGTGCTGGACAGGCGAACACCGGGGAGCTGTTTTTT.

This clonotype was seen a handful of times. J is TRBJ2-1 and V is TRBV7-2; weak D call: TRBD2 (6 bases). Trimming cost V 2 bases and J 8 bases, with 13 bases left between them. Per germline, CDR1 SGHTA and CDR2 FQGNSA. This CDR3 has 14 residues. This CDR3 reads CASSLTGGRDEQFF. The CDR3 DNA sequence: TGTGCCAGCAGCTTAACCGGGGGACGGGATGAGCAGTTCTTC.

V and J are TRBV20-1 and TRBJ2-7, with TRBD1 matching over 9 bases. CDR1 DFQATT and CDR2 SNEGSKA come from the germline V gene (reference sequence). The ends lost 6 bases at V and 0 bases at J; junction bases unmatched: 3. This CDR3 comprises 13 residues. In nucleotides, the CDR3 is TGCAGTGCCGGACAGGGGCCCTCCTACGAGCAGTACTTC. This gives the protein CSAGQGPSYEQYF.

This clonotype was recorded at least ten times. This sequence joins TRBV5-1 and TRBJ2-1, with 8 bases lining up with TRBD1. The CDR3 runs 16 residues. Germline V lookup: CDR1 SGHRS, CDR2 YFSETQ. The V gene end was trimmed by 5 bases and the J gene end by 6 bases; junction bases not matched to a gene: 13. The CDR3 sequence: CASRSSFGQGLNEQFF. CDR3 sequence (DNA): TGCGCCAGCAGATCCTCCTTTGGACAGGGCCTCAATGAGCAGTTCTTC.

V and J are TRBV10-1 and TRBJ2-2; D possibly corresponds to TRBD2 (5 bases). CDR1 is WNHNN, CDR2 SYGVQD, per germline (reference sequence). V was trimmed by 5 bases and J by 6 bases, leaving 10 bases between them. The CDR3 has 13 amino acids. The CDR3 reads CASSRLPPGELFF. The CDR3 DNA reads TGCGCCAGCAGTAGACTACCCCCCGGGGAGCTGTTTTTT.

This clonotype has just a few counts. The chain employs TRBV20-1 and TRBJ2-1; 9 bases align to TRBD2. Germline CDR1 is DFQATT and CDR2 is SNEGSKA (reference sequence). Unmatched junction bases numbered 10, after V lost 2 bases and J lost 8 bases. There are 15 residues in the CDR3. The CDR3 spells CSARQAGGHRDEQFF. The CDR3 nucleotides are TGCAGTGCTAGACAAGCGGGAGGTCATAGGGATGAGCAGTTCTTC.

This clonotype was seen at least ten times. CDR3 protein: CASSHEDSPLHF. The CDR3 nucleotides read TGTGCCAGCAGCCACGAGGATTCACCCCTCCACTTT. V and J are TRBV4-2 and TRBJ1-6, with no clear D. CDR1 is LGHNA, CDR2 YNFKEQ, per germline. Trimming left V 3 bases short and J 8 bases short, with 5 bases between. This CDR3 is 12 amino acids long.

The sample holds many counts of this clonotype. This chain uses TRBV5-1 with TRBJ2-5; D may match TRBD1 or TRBD2 (5 bases each). With 4 bases removed from V and 2 bases from J, the gap between germline ends came to 12 bases. From germline, CDR1 is SGHRS and CDR2 YFSETQ. The CDR3 length is 14 residues. CDR3 in DNA: TGCGCCAGCAGCCCCGAGGGACGGCAAGAGACCCAGTACTTC. Translation: CASSPEGRQETQYF. Looking up the rest from reference TRBV5-1 and TRBJ2-5 gives the full variable domain: KAGVTQTPRYLIKTRGQQVTLSCSPISGHRSVSWYQQTPGQGLQFLFEYFSETQRNKGNFPGRFSGRQFSNSRSEMNVSTLELGDSALYLCASSPEGRQETQYFGPGTRLLVL.

The chain recombines TRBV20-1 with TRBJ2-5; the D gene is possibly TRBD2 (7 bases). The CDR3 is 15 residues long. Trimming took off 6 bases at V and 4 bases at J, with 21 bases between the two ends. Germline-derived CDR1 and CDR2 are DFQATT and SNEGSKA (reference sequence). CDR3 in amino acids: CSAPPSRGGVETQYF. DNA of the CDR3: TGCAGTGCCCCACCCTCCCGCGGGGGCGTAGAGACCCAGTACTTC.